This T cell receptor beta chain derives from a study of cytomegalovirus exposure and HLA in healthy donors. On the study more broadly: In a previous analysis, some 120 million unique TCR beta sequences were found from some 200 million T cells.

This cohort consisted of healthy bone marrow donors. Study results and caveats: Presence/absence analysis assumed near-uniform sequencing depth across donors. The study had only CMV serostatus as immune exposure information.

Note on this clone: The antigen remains undetermined.

Primers: 60 Vbeta forward and 13 Jbeta reverse. The table came from immunoSEQ multiplex PCR; TCRdb's copy has only in-frame clones and leaves some out. This sample has around 130,000 clones, with 65% to 80% found just once. This sequence was found in a woman between 40 and 50 years old in good health and CMV-seronegative. The specimen was PBMCs.

CDR3 nucleotides: TGCGCCAGCAGCTGGGACAGCAGGGAGACCCAGTACTTC. It yields the protein CASSWDSRETQYF. The V and J genes are TRBV5-1 and TRBJ2-5, with 7 positions matching TRBD1. The CDR3 sequence is 13 residues long. J gave up 5 bases and V 3 bases, and 4 bases lay outside the gene matches. Germline CDR1 is SGHRS and CDR2 is YFSETQ.